The 9 T cell receptor beta chains listed next were all sequenced from one sample in a study of blood T cell repertoires in COVID-19. The assay was immunoSEQ multiplex PCR, and TCRdb's table has in-frame clones only and misses some. The sample lists about 200,000 clones, approximately 88% occurring once. Sequences were obtained from peripheral blood. The receptors were gathered from a man aged 40-55 years with acute or convalescent COVID-19.

V is TRBV5-4 and J is TRBJ2-7, with D maybe TRBD1 (6 bases). V was shortened by 0 bases and J by 3 bases, with 13 bases between the two germline ends. The CDR3 has 15 amino acids. The germline CDR1 and CDR2 sequences are SGHNT and YYREEE (reference sequence). CDR3 sequence (DNA): TGTGCCAGCAGCTTGGATAGTGGGGGCCACTACGAGCAGTACTTC. Amino acids: CASSLDSGGHYEQYF.

The chain recombines TRBV5-5 with TRBJ2-5, with 10 nucleotides matching TRBD2. Germline lookup yields CDR1 SGHKS and CDR2 YYEKEE (reference sequence). The CDR3 runs to 17 residues. Trimming removed 0 bases from V and 5 bases from J; junction bases left unmatched: 10. CDR3 region: CASSLANLAGVTETQYF. The CDR3, as DNA: TGTGCCAGCAGCTTGGCCAACCTAGCGGGAGTTACGGAGACCCAGTACTTC.

The chain uses TRBV2 and TRBJ1-2; 9 bases agree with TRBD1. The V and J ends lost 2 bases and 4 bases, in that order; junction bases with no gene match: 2. Germline CDR1 SNHLY, CDR2 FYNNEI. The CDR3 runs 14 residues. CDR3 DNA: TGTGCCAGCAGTGAACAGGGACAGGGCTATGGCTACACCTTC. Residues: CASSEQGQGYGYTF.

The gene calls are TRBV5-1 and TRBJ1-2, with 11 bases that match TRBD1. The CDR3 consists of 16 residues. Germline V gene sequence: CDR1 SGHRS, CDR2 YFSETQ. With V trimmed by 4 bases and J by 1 base, 6 bases remained unmatched. CDR3 loop: CASSRGQGEHNYGYTF. In DNA, the CDR3 is TGCGCCAGCAGCAGGGGACAGGGGGAACATAACTATGGCTACACCTTC.

The chain employs TRBV12-3 or TRBV12-4 and TRBJ2-3; D is possibly TRBD1 (5 bases). This CDR3 contains 12 residues. Trimming took 4 bases from V and 7 from J, leaving 9 bases between them. Here the CDR3 reads CASSSDRNTQYF. The CDR3 DNA sequence: TGTGCCAGCAGTTCAGACAGAAATACGCAGTATTTT.

V gene TRBV18 combines with J gene TRBJ1-1, with a possible D match to TRBD1 (5 bases). Looked up from germline, CDR1 is KGHSH and CDR2 is LQKENI. Between the trimmed V and J ends, which lost 2 bases and 0 bases, there was a span of 10 bases. The CDR3 runs to 15 residues. The CDR3 nucleotides are TGTGCCAGCTCACCATTACAGGCTATGAACACTGAAGCTTTCTTT. Its translation is CASSPLQAMNTEAFF.

This clone appeared a few times. V usage is TRBV19 and J usage is TRBJ2-1; 14 positions agree with TRBD2. The germline V gene encodes CDR1 LNHDA and CDR2 SQIVND (reference sequence). The CDR3 runs to 15 residues. V lost 6 bases, J lost 6 bases, and 4 bases stayed unmatched. The DNA of the CDR3 is TGTGCCAGTAGCGGGACTAGCGGGGGCTTCAATGAGCAGTTCTTC. It is translated as CASSGTSGGFNEQFF.

The rearrangement links TRBV5-6 to TRBJ2-3; 9 nucleotides match TRBD2. The CDR3 is 17 amino acids. CDR1 SGHDT and CDR2 YYEEEE come from the germline V gene. V was clipped by 4 bases and J by 4 bases; unmatched bases: 13. The DNA of the CDR3 is TGTGCCAGCAGCCTGGCGTTGATAGCGGGAGCTCCAGATACGCAGTATTTT. Translation gives CASSLALIAGAPDTQYF.

The J gene is TRBJ1-2, the V gene TRBV7-9, with TRBD1 as a possible D gene (5 bases). The CDR3 contains 15 residues. V lost 1 base, J lost 8 bases, and 17 bases lay in between. Germline V gives CDR1 SEHNR, CDR2 FQNEAQ (reference sequence). CDR3 sequence reads: CASSLGTGQGWGYTF. Here the CDR3 DNA reads TGTGCCAGCAGCTTAGGGACGGGCCAGGGTTGGGGCTACACCTTC.